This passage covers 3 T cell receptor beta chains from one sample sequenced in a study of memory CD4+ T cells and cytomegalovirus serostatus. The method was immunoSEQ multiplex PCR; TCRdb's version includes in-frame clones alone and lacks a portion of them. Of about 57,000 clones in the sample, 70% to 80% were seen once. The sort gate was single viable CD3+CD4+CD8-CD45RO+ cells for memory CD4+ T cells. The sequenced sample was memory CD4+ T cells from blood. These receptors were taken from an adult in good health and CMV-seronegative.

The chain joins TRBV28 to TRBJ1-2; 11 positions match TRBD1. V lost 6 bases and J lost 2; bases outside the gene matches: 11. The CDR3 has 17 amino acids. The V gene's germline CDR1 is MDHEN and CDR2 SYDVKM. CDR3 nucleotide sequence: TGTGCCAGCAGCGGTACCCTTCGGGACAGGGGGAACTATGGCTACACCTTC. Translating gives CASSGTLRDRGNYGYTF.

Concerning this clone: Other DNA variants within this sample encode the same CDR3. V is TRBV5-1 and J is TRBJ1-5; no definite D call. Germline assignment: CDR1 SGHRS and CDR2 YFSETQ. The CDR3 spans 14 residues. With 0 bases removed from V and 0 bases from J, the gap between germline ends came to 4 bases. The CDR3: CASSLEGSNQPQHF. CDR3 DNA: TGCGCCAGCAGCTTGGAGGGTAGCAATCAGCCCCAGCATTTT.

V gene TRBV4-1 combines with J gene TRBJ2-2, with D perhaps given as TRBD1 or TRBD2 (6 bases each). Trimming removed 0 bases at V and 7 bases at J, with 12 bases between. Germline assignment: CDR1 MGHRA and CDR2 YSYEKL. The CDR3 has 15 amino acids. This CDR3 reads CASSQDLGGSGELFF. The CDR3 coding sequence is TGCGCCAGCAGCCAAGATCTCGGGGGCAGCGGGGAGCTGTTTTTT.